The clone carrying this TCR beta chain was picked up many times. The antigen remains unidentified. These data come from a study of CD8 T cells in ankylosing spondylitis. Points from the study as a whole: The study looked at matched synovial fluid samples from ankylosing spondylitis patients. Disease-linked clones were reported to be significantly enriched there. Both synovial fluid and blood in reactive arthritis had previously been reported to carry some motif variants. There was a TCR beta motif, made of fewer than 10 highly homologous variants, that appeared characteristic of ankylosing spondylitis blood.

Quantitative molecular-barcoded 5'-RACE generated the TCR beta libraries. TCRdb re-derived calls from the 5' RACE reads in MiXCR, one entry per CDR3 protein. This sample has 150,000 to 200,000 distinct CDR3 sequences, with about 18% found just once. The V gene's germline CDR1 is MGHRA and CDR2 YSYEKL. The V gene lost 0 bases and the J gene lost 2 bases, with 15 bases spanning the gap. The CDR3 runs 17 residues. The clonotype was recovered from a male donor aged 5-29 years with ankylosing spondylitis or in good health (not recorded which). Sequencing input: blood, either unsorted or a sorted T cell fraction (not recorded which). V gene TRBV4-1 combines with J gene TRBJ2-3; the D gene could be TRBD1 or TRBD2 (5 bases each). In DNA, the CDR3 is TGCGCCAGCAGCCAAGATGTGGGGGAAGACCCCACAGATACGCAGTATTTT. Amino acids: CASSQDVGEDPTDTQYF.